This section outlines one TCR beta chain sequence together with its context. Its antigen remains unknown. These data belong to a study of shared clonotypes between healthy human individuals. In the original processing: There were no quality scores in the junction-only immunoSEQ sequences, so filtering differed. This table comes from immunoSEQ multiplex PCR, and its TCRdb copy is limited to in-frame clones, with some not included. That table supplies the V and J calls and clone size; D and trimming were determined from the DNA. The sample lists about 2.3 million clones; about nine tenths were seen once. Each sample came from a Caucasian adult donor living in Nashville, Tennessee. Findings and limits, study-wide: Rarefaction curves obtained for sorted subsets showed sequencing incomplete despite large depth.

Per germline, CDR1 SGHAT and CDR2 FQNNGV. The CDR3 has 13 amino acids. Trimming pared 0 bases from V and 4 bases from J, leaving 6 bases between. The V and J genes are TRBV11-2 and TRBJ1-1; D is uncertain. The sequenced sample was naive CD4+ T cells from PBMCs. Subset specified: CD45RA+ positively selected. The origin of this receptor is a young man in good health. Some clones in this sample may be carry-over from other donors' samples. The CDR3: CASSLEAATEAFF. Written as DNA, the CDR3 is TGTGCCAGCAGCTTAGAGGCAGCCACTGAAGCTTTCTTT.